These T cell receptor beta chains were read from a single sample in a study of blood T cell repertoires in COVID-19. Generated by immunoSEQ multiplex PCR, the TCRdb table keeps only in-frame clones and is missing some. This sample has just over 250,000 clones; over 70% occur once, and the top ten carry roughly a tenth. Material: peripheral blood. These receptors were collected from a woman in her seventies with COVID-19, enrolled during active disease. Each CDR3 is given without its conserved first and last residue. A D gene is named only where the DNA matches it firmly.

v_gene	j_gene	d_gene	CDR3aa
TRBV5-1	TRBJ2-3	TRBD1	ASSMGQDTDTQY
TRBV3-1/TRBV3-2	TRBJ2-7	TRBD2	ASSQGLAGAHEQY
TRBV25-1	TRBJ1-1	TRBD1	ASRQGLNTEAF
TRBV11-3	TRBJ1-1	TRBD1	ASSLDRATKAF
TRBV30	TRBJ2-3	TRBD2	AWSVSGGPDTQY
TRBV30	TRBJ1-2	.	AWSQFSDGYT
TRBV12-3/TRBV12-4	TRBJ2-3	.	ASSTYSTDTQY
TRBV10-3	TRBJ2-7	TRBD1	AISGTVYEQY
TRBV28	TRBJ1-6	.	ASSLIDRRSPLH
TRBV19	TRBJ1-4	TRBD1	ASRLRGRDEKLF
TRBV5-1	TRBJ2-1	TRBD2	ASSSTSGSAYYNEQF
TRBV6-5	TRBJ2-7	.	ASSYEPYEQY
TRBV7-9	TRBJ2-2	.	ASSSGQDTGELF